This TCR beta chain was profiled in a study of blood T cell repertoires in COVID-19. Looking at the study overall: Donors in the United States, Italy and Spain gave samples during acute or convalescent COVID-19. T cells, B-cell-depleted T cells, or PBMCs supplied cDNA or gDNA.

CDR1 is SGHDT, CDR2 YYEEEE, per germline. The CDR3 sequence is 15 residues long. The germline V and J ends were trimmed by 0 bases and 7 bases, with 11 bases remaining between them. The protocol was immunoSEQ multiplex PCR, while the TCRdb copy is restricted to in-frame clones and leaves out a portion. The sample shows 87,000 or so clones, over 75% of them seen only once. This chain connects TRBV5-6 to TRBJ1-6, with unresolved D. The sequence was collected from a man of 80 years or more with acute or convalescent COVID-19. Sequenced material: peripheral blood. DNA for the CDR3: TGTGCCAGCAGCTTGGGAGGGATCGAAAATTCACCCCTCCACTTT. It is translated as CASSLGGIENSPLHF.